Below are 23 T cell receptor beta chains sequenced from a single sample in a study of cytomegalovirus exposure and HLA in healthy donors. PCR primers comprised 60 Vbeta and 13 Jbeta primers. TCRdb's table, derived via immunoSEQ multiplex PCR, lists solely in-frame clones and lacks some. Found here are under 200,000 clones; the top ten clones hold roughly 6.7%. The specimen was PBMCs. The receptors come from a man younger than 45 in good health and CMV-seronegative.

CDR3 loop: CASSRDRGSEKLFF. DNA of the CDR3: TGTGCCAGCAGCCGAGACAGGGGGTCGGAAAAACTGTTTTTT. The chain couples TRBV7-2 to TRBJ1-4, with TRBD1 identical over 9 bases. Per germline, CDR1 SGHTA and CDR2 FQGNSA. This CDR3 is built from 14 residues. Trimming at V came to 5 bases and at J to 8 bases, leaving 6 bases not matched to a gene. Full variable domain (rest looked up from reference TRBV7-2 and TRBJ1-4): GAGVSQSPSNKVTEKGKDVELRCDPISGHTALYWYRQSLGQGLEFLIYFQGNSAPDKSGLPSDRFSAERTGGSVSTLTIQRTQQEDSAVYLCASSRDRGSEKLFFGSGTQLSVL.

The CDR3 DNA follows: TGTGCCTGGACAGGATACTCTGGGGCCAACGTCCTGACTTTC. Amino acid sequence: CAWTGYSGANVLTF. V gene TRBV30 combines with J gene TRBJ2-6, with unresolved D. The V end lost 4 bases, the J end lost 0 bases, and 7 bases lay between the germline ends. There are 14 residues in the CDR3. Germline V gives CDR1 GTSNPN, CDR2 SVGIG (reference sequence).

CDR3 nucleotide sequence: TGTGCCAGCAGTGATTCGATTGACAGGACCTCCTACGAGCAGTACTTC. As protein: CASSDSIDRTSYEQYF. The chain carries TRBV2 and TRBJ2-7; D might be TRBD1 (6 bases). The germline V gene encodes CDR1 SNHLY and CDR2 FYNNEI. With 3 bases removed from V and 0 bases from J, the gap between germline ends came to 15 bases. The CDR3 is 16 amino acids. Drawing the rest from reference TRBV2 and TRBJ2-7, the complete variable domain is EPEVTQTPSHQVTQMGQEVILRCVPISNHLYFYWYRQILGQKVEFLVSFYNNEISEKSEIFDDQFSVERPDGSNFTLKIRSTKLEDSAMYFCASSDSIDRTSYEQYFGPGTRLTVT.

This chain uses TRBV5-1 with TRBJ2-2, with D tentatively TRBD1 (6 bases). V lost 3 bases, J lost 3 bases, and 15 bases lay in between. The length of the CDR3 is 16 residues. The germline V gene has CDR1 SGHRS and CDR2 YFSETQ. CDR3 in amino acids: CASSSGWGLDTGELFF. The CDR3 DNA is TGCGCCAGCAGCTCTGGATGGGGGCTAGACACCGGGGAGCTGTTTTTT.

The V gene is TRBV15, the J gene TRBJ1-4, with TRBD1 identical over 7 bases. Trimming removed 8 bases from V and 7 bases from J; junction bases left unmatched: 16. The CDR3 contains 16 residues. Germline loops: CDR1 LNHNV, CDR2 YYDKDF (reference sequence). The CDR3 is CATRRQGLGLVEKLFF. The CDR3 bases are TGTGCCACCCGGAGACAGGGTTTAGGCTTAGTTGAAAAACTGTTTTTT.

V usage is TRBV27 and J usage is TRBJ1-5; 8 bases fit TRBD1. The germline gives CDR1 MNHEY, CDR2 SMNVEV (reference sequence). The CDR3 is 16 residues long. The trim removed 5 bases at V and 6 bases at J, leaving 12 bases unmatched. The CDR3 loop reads CASSLGTGRFIQPQHF. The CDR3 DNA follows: TGTGCCAGCAGTCTTGGGACAGGTCGGTTTATTCAGCCCCAGCATTTT.

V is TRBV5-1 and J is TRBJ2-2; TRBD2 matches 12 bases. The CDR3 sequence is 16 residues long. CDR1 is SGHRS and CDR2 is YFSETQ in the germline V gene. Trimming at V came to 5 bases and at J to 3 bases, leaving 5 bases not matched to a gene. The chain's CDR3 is CASRTGTSGYTGELFF. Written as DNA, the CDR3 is TGCGCCAGCAGAACAGGGACTAGCGGGTACACCGGGGAGCTGTTTTTT.

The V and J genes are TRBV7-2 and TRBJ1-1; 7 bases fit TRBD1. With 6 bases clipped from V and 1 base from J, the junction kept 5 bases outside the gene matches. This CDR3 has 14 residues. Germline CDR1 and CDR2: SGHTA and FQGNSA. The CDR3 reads CASRLAGGNTEAFF. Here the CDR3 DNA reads TGTGCCAGCAGACTGGCAGGGGGGAACACTGAAGCTTTCTTT.

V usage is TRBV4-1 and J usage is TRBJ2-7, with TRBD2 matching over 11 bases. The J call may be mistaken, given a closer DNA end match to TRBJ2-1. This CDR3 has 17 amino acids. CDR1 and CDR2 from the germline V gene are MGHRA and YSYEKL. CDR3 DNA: TGCGCCAGCAGCCAAGATAGCGGGGGGGCCTCCTACAATGAGCAGTTCTTC. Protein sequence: CASSQDSGGASYNEQFF.

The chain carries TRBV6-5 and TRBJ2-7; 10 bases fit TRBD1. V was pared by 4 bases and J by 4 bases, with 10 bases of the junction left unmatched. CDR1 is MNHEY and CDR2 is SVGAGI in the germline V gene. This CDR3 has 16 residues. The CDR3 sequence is CASSSTRTGGLYEQYF. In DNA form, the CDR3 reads TGTGCCAGCAGTTCGACCCGGACAGGGGGTTTGTACGAGCAGTACTTC.

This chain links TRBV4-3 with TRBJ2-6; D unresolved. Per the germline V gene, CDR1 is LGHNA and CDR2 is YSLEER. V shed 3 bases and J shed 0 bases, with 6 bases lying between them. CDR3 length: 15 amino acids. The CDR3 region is CASSQSLSGANVLTF. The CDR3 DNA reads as TGCGCCAGCAGCCAGTCTCTCTCTGGGGCCAACGTCCTGACTTTC.

CDR3 coding DNA: TGTGCCTGGAGTGTAGTTGGCATCAACACTGAAGCTTTCTTT. It encodes CAWSVVGINTEAFF. V is TRBV30 and J is TRBJ1-1; D remains unclear. The V end lost 0 bases, the J end lost 2 bases, and 10 bases lay between the germline ends. The CDR3 has 14 residues. The germline CDR1 and CDR2 sequences are GTSNPN and SVGIG (reference sequence). The whole variable domain, remainder taken from reference TRBV30 and TRBJ1-1, is SQTIHQWPATLVQPVGSPLSLECTVEGTSNPNLYWYRQAAGRGLQLLFYSVGIGQISSEVPQNLSASRPQDRQFILSSKKLLLSDSGFYLCAWSVVGINTEAFFGQGTRLTVV.

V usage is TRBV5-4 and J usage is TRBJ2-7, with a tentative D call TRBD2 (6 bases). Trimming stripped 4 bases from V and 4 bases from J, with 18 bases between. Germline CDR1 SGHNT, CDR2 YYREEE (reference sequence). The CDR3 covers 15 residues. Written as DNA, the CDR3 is TGTGCCAGCAGCGAATCCGGGACTGGGGTATACGAGCAGTACTTC. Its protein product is CASSESGTGVYEQYF.

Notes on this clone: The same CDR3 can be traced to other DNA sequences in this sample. The CDR3 protein is CASSEGQGNTEAFF. The CDR3 DNA sequence: TGTGCCAGCAGTGAAGGGCAGGGGAACACTGAAGCTTTCTTT. V usage is TRBV6-1 and J usage is TRBJ1-1; TRBD1 is a possible D gene (5 bases). In germline, CDR1 is MNHNS, CDR2 SASEGT. This CDR3 comprises 14 residues. The V end was cut by 1 base, the J end by 1 base, with 7 bases between.

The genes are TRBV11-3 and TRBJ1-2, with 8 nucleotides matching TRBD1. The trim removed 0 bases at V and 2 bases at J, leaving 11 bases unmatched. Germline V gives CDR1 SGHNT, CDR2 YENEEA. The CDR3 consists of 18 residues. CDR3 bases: TGTGCCAGCAGCTTAGAGGGGTTGTGGGGACAGGAGAACTATGGCTACACCTTC. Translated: CASSLEGLWGQENYGYTF. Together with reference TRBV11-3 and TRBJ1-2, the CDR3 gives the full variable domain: EAGVVQSPRYKIIEKKQPVAFWCNPISGHNTLYWYLQNLGQGPELLIRYENEEAVDDSQLPKDRFSAERLKGVDSTLKIQPAELGDSAVYLCASSLEGLWGQENYGYTFGSGTRLTVV.

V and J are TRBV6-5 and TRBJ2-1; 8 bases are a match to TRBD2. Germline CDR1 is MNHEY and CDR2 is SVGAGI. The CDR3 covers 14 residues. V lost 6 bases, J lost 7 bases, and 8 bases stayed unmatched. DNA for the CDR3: TGTGCCAGCAGAAATAGCGGGACTGGTAATGAGCAGTTCTTC. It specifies CASRNSGTGNEQFF.

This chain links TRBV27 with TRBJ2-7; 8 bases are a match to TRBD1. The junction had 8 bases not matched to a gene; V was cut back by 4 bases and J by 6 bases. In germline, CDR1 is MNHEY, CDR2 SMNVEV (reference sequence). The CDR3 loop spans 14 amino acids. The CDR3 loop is CASSSPGTGREQYF. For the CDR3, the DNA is TGTGCCAGCAGTTCCCCCGGGACAGGTCGCGAGCAGTACTTC.

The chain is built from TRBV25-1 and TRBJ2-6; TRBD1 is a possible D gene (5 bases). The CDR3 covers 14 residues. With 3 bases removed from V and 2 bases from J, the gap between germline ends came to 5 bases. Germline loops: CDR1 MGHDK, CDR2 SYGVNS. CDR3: CASSDRAGANVLTF. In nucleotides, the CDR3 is TGTGCCAGCAGTGACAGGGCTGGGGCCAACGTCCTGACTTTC.

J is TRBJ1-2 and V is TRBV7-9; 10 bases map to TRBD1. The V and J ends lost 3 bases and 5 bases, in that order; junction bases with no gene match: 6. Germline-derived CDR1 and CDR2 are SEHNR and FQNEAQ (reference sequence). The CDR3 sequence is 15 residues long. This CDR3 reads CASSFDRGRSYGYTF. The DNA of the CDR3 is TGTGCCAGCAGCTTTGACAGGGGGCGAAGTTATGGCTACACCTTC.

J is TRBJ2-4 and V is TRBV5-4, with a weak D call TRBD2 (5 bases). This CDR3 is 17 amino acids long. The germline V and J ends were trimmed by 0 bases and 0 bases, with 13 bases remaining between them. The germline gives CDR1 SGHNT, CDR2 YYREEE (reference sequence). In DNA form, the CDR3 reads TGTGCCAGCAGCTTGGTTGGGAGTAGCCCAGCCAAAAACATTCAGTACTTC. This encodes CASSLVGSSPAKNIQYF. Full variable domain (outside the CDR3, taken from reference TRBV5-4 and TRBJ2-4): ETGVTQSPTHLIKTRGQQVTLRCSSQSGHNTVSWYQQALGQGPQFIFQYYREEENGRGNFPPRFSGLQFPNYSSELNVNALELDDSALYLCASSLVGSSPAKNIQYFGAGTRLSVL.

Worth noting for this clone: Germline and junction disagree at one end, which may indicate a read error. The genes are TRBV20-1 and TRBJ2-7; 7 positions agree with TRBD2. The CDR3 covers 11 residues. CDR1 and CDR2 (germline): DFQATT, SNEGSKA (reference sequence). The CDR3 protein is CSARDQLAPVF. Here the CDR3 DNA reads TGCAGTGCTAGAGATCAACTAGCGCCGGTCTTC.

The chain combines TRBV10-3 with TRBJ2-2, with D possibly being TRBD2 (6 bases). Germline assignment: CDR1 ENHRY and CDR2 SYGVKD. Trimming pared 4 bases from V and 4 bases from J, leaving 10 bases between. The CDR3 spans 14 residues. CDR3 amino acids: CAISGGLTTGELFF. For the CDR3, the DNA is TGTGCCATCAGTGGGGGACTGACCACCGGGGAGCTGTTTTTT.

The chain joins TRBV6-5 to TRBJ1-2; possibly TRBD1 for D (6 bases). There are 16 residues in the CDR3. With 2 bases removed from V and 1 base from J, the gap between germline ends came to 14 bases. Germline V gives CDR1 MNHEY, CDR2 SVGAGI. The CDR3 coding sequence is TGTGCCAGCAGTTACCGGCGGGGGCAGATTAACTATGGCTACACCTTC. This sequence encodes CASSYRRGQINYGYTF.